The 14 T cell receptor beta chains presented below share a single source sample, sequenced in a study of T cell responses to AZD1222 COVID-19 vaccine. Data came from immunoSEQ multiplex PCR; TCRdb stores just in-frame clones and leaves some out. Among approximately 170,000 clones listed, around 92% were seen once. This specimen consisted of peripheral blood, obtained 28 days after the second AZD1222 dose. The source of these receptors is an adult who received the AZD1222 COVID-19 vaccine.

This CDR3 is CASSLEQGSSYEQYF. CDR3 DNA sequence: TGCGCCAGCAGCTTGGAGCAGGGGAGCTCCTACGAGCAGTACTTC. The rearrangement links TRBV5-1 to TRBJ2-7; D may be TRBD1 (6 bases). CDR1 is SGHRS, CDR2 YFSETQ, per germline. The CDR3 loop spans 15 amino acids. Trimming left V 0 bases short and J 0 bases short, with 10 bases between.

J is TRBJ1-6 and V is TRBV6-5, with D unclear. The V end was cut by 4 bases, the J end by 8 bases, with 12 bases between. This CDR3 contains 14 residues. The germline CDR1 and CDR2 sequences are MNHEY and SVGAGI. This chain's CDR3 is CASSSLRADSPLHF. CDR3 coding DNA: TGTGCCAGCAGTTCCCTTAGGGCCGATTCACCCCTCCACTTT.

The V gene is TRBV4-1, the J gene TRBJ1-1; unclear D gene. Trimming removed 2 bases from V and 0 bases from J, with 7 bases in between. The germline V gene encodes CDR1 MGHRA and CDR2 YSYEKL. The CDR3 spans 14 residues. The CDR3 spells CASSQLTLNTEAFF. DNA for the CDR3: TGCGCCAGCAGCCAACTTACACTGAACACTGAAGCTTTCTTT.

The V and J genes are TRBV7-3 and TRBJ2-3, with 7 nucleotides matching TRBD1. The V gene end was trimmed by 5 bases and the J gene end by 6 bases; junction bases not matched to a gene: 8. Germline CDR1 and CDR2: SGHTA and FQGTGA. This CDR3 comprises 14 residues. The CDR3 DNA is TGTGCCAGCAGCCGACAGGGTCCTCAGGATACGCAGTATTTT. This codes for CASSRQGPQDTQYF.

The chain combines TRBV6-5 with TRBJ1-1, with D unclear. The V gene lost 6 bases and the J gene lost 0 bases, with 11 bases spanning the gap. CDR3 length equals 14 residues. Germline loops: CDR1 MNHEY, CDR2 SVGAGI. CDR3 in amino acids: CASRYGILNTEAFF. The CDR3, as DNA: TGTGCCAGCAGGTACGGGATCTTGAACACTGAAGCTTTCTTT.

The CDR3 protein is CASSDSTVGYTF. In nucleotides, the CDR3 is TGCGCCAGCAGTGACAGTACGGTCGGCTACACCTTC. The rearrangement links TRBV10-2 to TRBJ1-2; D uncertain. CDR1 is WSHSY, CDR2 SAAADI, per germline. Trimming removed 3 bases at V and 8 bases at J, with 10 bases between. The CDR3 runs 12 residues.

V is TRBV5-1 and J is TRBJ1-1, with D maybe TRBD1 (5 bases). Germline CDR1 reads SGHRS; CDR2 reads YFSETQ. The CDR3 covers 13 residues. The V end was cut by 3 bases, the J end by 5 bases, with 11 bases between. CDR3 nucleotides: TGCGCCAGCAGCTGGCGGGGCGGGACTGAAGCTTTCTTT. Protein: CASSWRGGTEAFF.

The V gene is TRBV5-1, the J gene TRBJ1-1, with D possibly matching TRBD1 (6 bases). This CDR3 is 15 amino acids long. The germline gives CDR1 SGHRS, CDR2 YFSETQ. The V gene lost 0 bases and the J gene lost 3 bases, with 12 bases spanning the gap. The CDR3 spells CASSLVMGADTEAFF. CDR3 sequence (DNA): TGCGCCAGCAGCTTGGTTATGGGGGCCGACACTGAAGCTTTCTTT. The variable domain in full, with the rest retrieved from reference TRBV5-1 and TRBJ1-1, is KAGVTQTPRYLIKTRGQQVTLSCSPISGHRSVSWYQQTPGQGLQFLFEYFSETQRNKGNFPGRFSGRQFSNSRSEMNVSTLELGDSALYLCASSLVMGADTEAFFGQGTRLTVV.

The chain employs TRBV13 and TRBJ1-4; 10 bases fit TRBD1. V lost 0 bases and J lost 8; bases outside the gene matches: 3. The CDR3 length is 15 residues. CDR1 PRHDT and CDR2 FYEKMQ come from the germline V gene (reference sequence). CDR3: CASSLGGTGVEKLFF. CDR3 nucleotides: TGTGCCAGCAGCTTAGGGGGGACAGGGGTCGAAAAACTGTTTTTT.

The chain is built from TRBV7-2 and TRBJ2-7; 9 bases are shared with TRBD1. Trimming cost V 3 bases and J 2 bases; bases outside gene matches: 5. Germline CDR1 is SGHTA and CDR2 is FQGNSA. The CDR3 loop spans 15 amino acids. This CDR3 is CASSFRDRATYEQYF. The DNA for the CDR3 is TGTGCCAGCAGCTTCCGGGACAGGGCCACCTACGAGCAGTACTTC.

CDR3 protein: CASSMDRAETQYF. The CDR3 nucleotides read TGTGCCAGCAGCATGGACAGGGCCGAGACCCAGTACTTC. The J gene is TRBJ2-5, the V gene TRBV5-4; 8 nucleotides line up with TRBD1. The trim removed 4 bases at V and 5 bases at J, leaving 4 bases unmatched. The CDR3 runs 13 residues. CDR1 is SGHNT and CDR2 is YYREEE in the germline V gene (reference sequence).

The CDR3 sequence: CASSQERTYGYTF. CDR3 coding DNA: TGTGCCAGCAGCCAAGAAAGGACATATGGCTACACCTTC. V and J are TRBV3-1 (or the pseudogene TRBV3-2) and TRBJ1-2; D is perhaps TRBD1 (5 bases). Germline loops: CDR1 LGHDT, CDR2 YNNKEL (reference sequence). The CDR3 totals 13 residues. The germline V and J ends were trimmed by 0 bases and 5 bases, with 7 bases remaining between them.

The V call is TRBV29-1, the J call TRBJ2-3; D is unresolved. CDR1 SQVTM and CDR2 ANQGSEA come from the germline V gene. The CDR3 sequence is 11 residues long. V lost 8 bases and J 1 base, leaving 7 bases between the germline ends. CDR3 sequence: CSLHRTDTQYF. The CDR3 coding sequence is TGCAGCCTCCATCGCACAGATACGCAGTATTTT.

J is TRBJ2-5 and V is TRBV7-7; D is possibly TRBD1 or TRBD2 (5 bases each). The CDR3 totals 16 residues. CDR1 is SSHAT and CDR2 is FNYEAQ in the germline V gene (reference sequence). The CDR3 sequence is CASSTGQGRHQETQYF. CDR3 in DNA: TGTGCTAGCTCTACTGGTCAGGGACGGCACCAAGAGACCCAGTACTTC.